Below are 27 T cell receptor beta chains sequenced from a single sample in a study of control samples from healthy donors and cancer patients. The repertoire was sequenced with immunoSEQ multiplex PCR; TCRdb's copy has only in-frame clones and lacks some. The sample carries roughly 73,000 clones, approximately 92% recorded once. The sequenced sample consisted of blood. The receptors shown here come from a woman aged 60-70 years in good health.

J is TRBJ2-7 and V is TRBV15, with D possibly being TRBD2 (5 bases). The CDR3 is made up of 16 amino acids. Between the trimmed V and J ends, which lost 0 bases and 0 bases, there was a span of 12 bases. Germline loops: CDR1 LNHNV, CDR2 YYDKDF (reference sequence). The CDR3 region is CATSRDLSGNSYEQYF. The CDR3 coding sequence is TGTGCCACCAGCAGAGATCTCTCGGGGAACTCCTACGAGCAGTACTTC.

The chain is built from TRBV7-9 and TRBJ1-1; D perhaps matches TRBD1 (5 bases). V was pared by 5 bases and J by 1 base, with 11 bases between. Germline V gene sequence: CDR1 SEHNR, CDR2 FQNEAQ (reference sequence). The CDR3 is 14 amino acids. CDR3: CASSLGTANTEAFF. CDR3 nucleotide sequence: TGTGCCAGCAGCCTAGGGACTGCGAACACTGAAGCTTTCTTT.

The chain uses TRBV6-2 or TRBV6-3 and TRBJ2-1; TRBD2 matches at 10 bases. The CDR3 is 17 residues long. V lost 2 bases to trimming and J lost 10 bases; unmatched junction nucleotides: 14. Per the germline V gene, CDR1 is MNHEY and CDR2 is SVGEGT. DNA of the CDR3: TGTGCCAGCAGTTACGCCTTCCAGCGGGAGGGCCGACGGGAGCAGTTCTTC. Translation: CASSYAFQREGRREQFF.

V and J are TRBV29-1 and TRBJ1-1; D not certain. The CDR3 length is 13 residues. Trimming shortened V by 6 bases and J by 0 bases, and 11 bases separated the two germline ends. Germline lookup yields CDR1 SQVTM and CDR2 ANQGSEA. In DNA, the CDR3 is TGCAGCGTCACAGCTTCCATGAACACTGAAGCTTTCTTT. Translating it yields CSVTASMNTEAFF.

This rearrangement joins TRBV28 to TRBJ1-2; 8 bases are a match to TRBD1. The trim removed 6 bases at V and 6 bases at J, leaving 9 bases unmatched. CDR1 and CDR2 from the germline V gene are MDHEN and SYDVKM. This CDR3 contains 14 residues. In DNA, the CDR3 is TGTGCCAGCAGCCCGGACAGGGAAATTCATGGCTACACCTTC. Its translation is CASSPDREIHGYTF.

V gene TRBV20-1 combines with J gene TRBJ2-4; maybe TRBD1 (5 bases). Between the trimmed V and J ends, which lost 3 bases and 8 bases, there was a span of 14 bases. CDR1 is DFQATT, CDR2 SNEGSKA, per germline (reference sequence). The CDR3 is made up of 13 amino acids. CDR3 sequence reads: CSASLGAGDIQYF. DNA of the CDR3: TGCAGTGCTAGTTTAGGGGCCGGAGACATTCAGTACTTC.

The chain carries TRBV19 and TRBJ1-3; D unresolved. Germline V gives CDR1 LNHDA, CDR2 SQIVND (reference sequence). CDR3 size: 13 residues. Trimming stripped 5 bases from V and 3 bases from J, with 8 bases between. CDR3 protein: CASSQIDGNTIYF. CDR3 DNA sequence: TGTGCCAGTAGTCAAATCGATGGAAACACCATATATTTT.

This clone showed up just a few times. The rearrangement joins TRBV10-1 to TRBJ2-2; D remains unclear. The length of the CDR3 is 13 residues. V lost 0 bases and J 7 bases, leaving 6 bases between the germline ends. The V gene's germline CDR1 is WNHNN and CDR2 SYGVQD (reference sequence). The CDR3 sequence: CASSESYGGELFF. DNA for the CDR3: TGCGCCAGCAGTGAGTCATACGGCGGGGAGCTGTTTTTT.

The chain has TRBV27 and TRBJ2-7; the D gene could be TRBD1 or TRBD2 (5 bases each). This CDR3 has 16 residues. Germline CDR1 MNHEY, CDR2 SMNVEV (reference sequence). The V end was cut by 5 bases, the J end by 2 bases, with 19 bases between. CDR3 in amino acids: CASSPRFGTAAYEQYF. In nucleotides, the CDR3 is TGTGCCAGCAGTCCGAGATTCGGGACGGCAGCCTACGAGCAGTACTTC.

The chain uses TRBV7-9 and TRBJ1-5; D not resolved. Between the trimmed V and J ends, which lost 0 bases and 4 bases, there was a span of 7 bases. The CDR3 length is 14 residues. Per the germline V gene, CDR1 is SEHNR and CDR2 is FQNEAQ (reference sequence). DNA for the CDR3: TGTGCCAGCAGCTTAGCGGGAGGAAATCAGCCCCAGCATTTT. Protein sequence: CASSLAGGNQPQHF.

The chain recombines TRBV12-3 or TRBV12-4 with TRBJ2-2, with D maybe TRBD2 (5 bases). Trimming left V 6 bases short and J 7 bases short, with 9 bases between. The CDR3 is 12 residues long. Here the CDR3 reads CASRTGGGELFF. In DNA form, the CDR3 reads TGTGCCAGCAGGACTGGAGGCGGGGAGCTGTTTTTT.

The chain couples TRBV29-1 to TRBJ2-3; 12 nucleotides line up with TRBD2. The CDR3 length is 15 residues. The V and J ends lost 2 bases and 4 bases, in that order; junction bases with no gene match: 4. Germline CDR1 SQVTM, CDR2 ANQGSEA. CDR3 protein: CSVELAGGSSDTQYF. The CDR3 DNA follows: TGCAGCGTTGAACTAGCGGGAGGGAGTTCAGATACGCAGTATTTT.

The J gene is TRBJ2-2, the V gene TRBV5-1; 7 bases agree with TRBD2. The V and J ends lost 5 bases and 6 bases, in that order; junction bases with no gene match: 10. The CDR3 length is 15 residues. Per germline, CDR1 SGHRS and CDR2 YFSETQ. Here the CDR3 reads CASSSGEGGAGELFF. For the CDR3, the DNA is TGCGCCAGCAGTTCTGGCGAGGGAGGGGCCGGGGAGCTGTTTTTT.

CDR3 bases: TGTGCCAGCAGCTTAACGCGTTCCACCGGGGAGCTGTTTTTT. Residues: CASSLTRSTGELFF. V usage is TRBV7-3 and J usage is TRBJ2-2; no clear D. The CDR3 sequence is 14 residues long. Between the trimmed V and J ends, which lost 0 bases and 4 bases, there was a span of 6 bases. Germline V CDR1 and CDR2: SGHTA, FQGTGA.

The rearrangement joins TRBV19 to TRBJ1-2, with D tentatively TRBD1 (6 bases). Per the germline V gene, CDR1 is LNHDA and CDR2 is SQIVND (reference sequence). Trimming shortened V by 1 base and J by 4 bases, and 10 bases separated the two germline ends. This CDR3 spans 14 amino acids. CDR3 in amino acids: CASSIAVGGYGYTF. For the CDR3, the DNA is TGTGCCAGTAGTATAGCCGTAGGGGGCTATGGCTACACCTTC. The variable domain in full, with the rest retrieved from reference TRBV19 and TRBJ1-2, is DGGITQSPKYLFRKEGQNVTLSCEQNLNHDAMYWYRQDPGQGLRLIYYSQIVNDFQKGDIAEGYSVSREKKESFPLTVTSAQKNPTAFYLCASSIAVGGYGYTFGSGTRLTVV.

The chain couples TRBV6-5 to TRBJ1-6; 9 bases line up with TRBD1. This CDR3 has 14 residues. CDR1 MNHEY and CDR2 SVGAGI come from the germline V gene. Germline trimming cut 7 bases from V and 4 bases from J; bases unmatched to any gene: 2. The CDR3 nucleotides are TGTGCCAGCATGGGGACAGGGTATAATTCACCCCTCCACTTT. Translated, it gives CASMGTGYNSPLHF.

DNA for the CDR3: TGTGCCAGCTGCTTCTTGGGGAAGGGGGATGAAAAACTGTTTTTT. Translating gives CASCFLGKGDEKLFF. The chain recombines TRBV27 with TRBJ1-4, with D possibly TRBD1 on 6 matching bases. The CDR3 has 15 residues. The germline V and J ends were trimmed by 8 bases and 6 bases, with 19 bases remaining between them. Germline-derived CDR1 and CDR2 are MNHEY and SMNVEV (reference sequence).

J is TRBJ2-7 and V is TRBV2; 9 nucleotides agree with TRBD1. The CDR3 runs 12 residues. The ends lost 8 bases at V and 7 bases at J; junction bases unmatched: 6. Germline values: CDR1 SNHLY, CDR2 FYNNEI. The CDR3 coding sequence is TGTGCCAGCCGACAGGGGGAGGGGGAGCAGTACTTC. This encodes CASRQGEGEQYF.

The V gene is TRBV2, the J gene TRBJ1-4; TRBD1 is a possible D gene (5 bases). The V gene's germline CDR1 is SNHLY and CDR2 FYNNEI. CDR3 length: 16 amino acids. Trimming shortened V by 6 bases and J by 0 bases, and 14 bases separated the two germline ends. The CDR3 DNA reads TGTGCCAGCAGGCCTGGGGCGTTGGCAACTAATGAAAAACTGTTTTTT. It translates to CASRPGALATNEKLFF.

This chain joins TRBV5-4 and TRBJ2-7; D might be TRBD1 (6 bases). The CDR3 covers 14 residues. V lost 1 base, J lost 2 bases, and 10 bases lay in between. Per the germline V gene, CDR1 is SGHNT and CDR2 is YYREEE (reference sequence). In DNA, the CDR3 is TGTGCCAGCAGCTTGAGGACAGCCGCCTACGAGCAGTACTTC. This codes for CASSLRTAAYEQYF.

The rearrangement uses TRBV7-9 and TRBJ1-1; 8 nucleotides agree with TRBD1. The J segment lost 5 bases and the V segment lost 5 bases, leaving 4 bases of the junction unmatched. This CDR3 has 13 residues. Germline CDR1 SEHNR, CDR2 FQNEAQ (reference sequence). The CDR3 sequence: CASSQRTGTEAFF. CDR3 coding DNA: TGTGCCAGCAGCCAACGGACAGGGACTGAAGCTTTCTTT.

The chain's CDR3 is CAWSRGSYNEQFF. In DNA, the CDR3 is TGTGCCTGGAGTCGGGGGTCCTACAATGAGCAGTTCTTC. The genes are TRBV30 and TRBJ2-1; D possibly corresponds to TRBD2 (6 bases). CDR1 is GTSNPN and CDR2 is SVGIG in the germline V gene (reference sequence). CDR3 length: 13 amino acids. The V end was cut by 2 bases, the J end by 1 base, with 6 bases between.

V is TRBV5-1 and J is TRBJ2-3; perhaps D is TRBD1 or TRBD2 (5 bases each). From germline, CDR1 is SGHRS and CDR2 YFSETQ. CDR3 size: 16 residues. Trimming took 5 bases from V and 2 from J, leaving 18 bases between them. CDR3 protein: CASRPQGVGHTDTQYF. In nucleotides, the CDR3 is TGCGCCAGCAGACCGCAGGGAGTAGGGCACACAGATACGCAGTATTTT. The variable domain in full, completed from reference TRBV5-1 and TRBJ2-3, reads KAGVTQTPRYLIKTRGQQVTLSCSPISGHRSVSWYQQTPGQGLQFLFEYFSETQRNKGNFPGRFSGRQFSNSRSEMNVSTLELGDSALYLCASRPQGVGHTDTQYFGPGTRLTVL.

The chain has TRBV6-2 or TRBV6-3 and TRBJ2-3, with 8 bases lining up with TRBD1. Germline V CDR1 and CDR2: MNHEY, SVGEGT. This CDR3 region has 16 residues. The ends lost 2 bases at V and 0 bases at J; junction bases unmatched: 4. The CDR3 DNA reads TGTGCCAGCAGTTACGGTACAGGGGGTAGCACAGATACGCAGTATTTT. Encoded protein: CASSYGTGGSTDTQYF.

This clone appeared a single time. The chain joins TRBV24-1 to TRBJ2-1; no clear D gene. Germline loops: CDR1 KGHDR, CDR2 SFDVKD. This CDR3 has 14 amino acids. V was trimmed by 4 bases and J by 2 bases, leaving 8 bases between them. Here the CDR3 reads CATSDPSPYNEQFF. CDR3 nucleotide sequence: TGTGCCACCAGTGACCCGAGTCCCTACAATGAGCAGTTCTTC.

The chain employs TRBV28 and TRBJ2-3; D unresolved. Deletions cut 6 bases from V and 1 base from J, with 5 bases between. The CDR3 contains 12 residues. Germline V gives CDR1 MDHEN, CDR2 SYDVKM. The CDR3: CASRLGTDTQYF. The CDR3 region has the DNA TGTGCCAGCAGACTCGGCACAGATACGCAGTATTTT.

The V gene is TRBV30, the J gene TRBJ1-1, with a tentative D call TRBD1 (5 bases). Germline V lookup: CDR1 GTSNPN, CDR2 SVGIG (reference sequence). This CDR3 is 12 amino acids long. The germline V and J ends were trimmed by 2 bases and 8 bases, with 12 bases remaining between them. CDR3 loop: CAWSRGGSEAFF. In DNA, the CDR3 is TGTGCCTGGAGTAGGGGTGGTTCCGAAGCTTTCTTT.